This TCR beta chain was captured by sequencing in a study of OX40 agonist ivuxolimab in advanced cancers. For the study at large: Patients treated during dose escalation were battling hepatocellular carcinoma, melanoma, renal cell or head and neck cancer. Study conclusions and caveats: Some of the lowest clonal expansion was seen in partial responders at 0.1-3.0 mg/kg.

Data came from immunoSEQ multiplex PCR; TCRdb stores just in-frame clones and leaves some out. In the table there are some 77,000 clones, around 93% of which are singletons. Note on this clone: The antigen is unknown.

Trimming cost V 4 bases and J 1 base; bases outside gene matches: 9. The germline V gene encodes CDR1 KGHSH and CDR2 LQKENI. The CDR3 sequence is 16 residues long. The V call is TRBV18, the J call TRBJ1-1; 7 bases are a match to TRBD1. The sequence came from an adult with an advanced solid tumor such as melanoma, head and neck, liver or kidney cancer. Sequences were derived from CD4+ or CD8+ T cells sorted from blood, sampled in a trial of the OX40 agonist ivuxolimab. CDR3 DNA sequence: TGTGCCAGCTCACGTAGACAGGGTGGAGCGAACACTGAAGCTTTCTTT. Protein product: CASSRRQGGANTEAFF.